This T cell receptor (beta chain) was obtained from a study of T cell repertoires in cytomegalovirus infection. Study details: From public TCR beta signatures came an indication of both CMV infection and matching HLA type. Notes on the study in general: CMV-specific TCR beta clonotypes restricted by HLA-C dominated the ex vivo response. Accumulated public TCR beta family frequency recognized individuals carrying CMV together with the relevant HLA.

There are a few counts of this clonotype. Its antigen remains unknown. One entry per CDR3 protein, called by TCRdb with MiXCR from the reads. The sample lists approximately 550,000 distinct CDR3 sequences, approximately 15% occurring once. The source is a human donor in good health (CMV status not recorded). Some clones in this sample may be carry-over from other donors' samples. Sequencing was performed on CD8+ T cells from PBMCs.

CDR3 sequence: CASSMPKGTQYF. The CDR3, as DNA: TGTGCCAGTAGTATGCCCAAAGGGACCCAGTACTTC. The J gene is TRBJ2-5, the V gene TRBV19, with D unresolved. The CDR3 has 12 amino acids. Trimming cost V 3 bases and J 7 bases, with 9 bases left between them. CDR1 is LNHDA, CDR2 SQIVND, per germline (reference sequence).